This T cell receptor beta chain was recovered during a study of OX40 agonist ivuxolimab in advanced cancers. Overall study findings and caveats: Clonal expansion was among the lowest in partial responders at 0.1-3.0 mg/kg, especially CD8+.

The CDR3 runs to 16 residues. V lost 3 bases, J lost 4 bases, and 8 bases stayed unmatched. Germline V gives CDR1 SGHDT, CDR2 YYEEEE. Measured with immunoSEQ multiplex PCR; TCRdb has only the in-frame clones, and not every one. Of about 67,000 clones listed, 85% to 90% are singletons. Comment on this clone: Antigen: not known.

The chain carries TRBV5-6 and TRBJ2-1, with 9 bases that match TRBD1. The source is an adult with an advanced solid tumor such as melanoma, head and neck, liver or kidney cancer. The sequencing used CD4+ or CD8+ T cells sorted from blood, collected in a trial of the OX40 agonist ivuxolimab. The CDR3 reads CASSSDRGVLYNEQFF. In DNA form, the CDR3 reads TGTGCCAGCAGCTCGGACAGGGGAGTTTTGTACAATGAGCAGTTCTTC.